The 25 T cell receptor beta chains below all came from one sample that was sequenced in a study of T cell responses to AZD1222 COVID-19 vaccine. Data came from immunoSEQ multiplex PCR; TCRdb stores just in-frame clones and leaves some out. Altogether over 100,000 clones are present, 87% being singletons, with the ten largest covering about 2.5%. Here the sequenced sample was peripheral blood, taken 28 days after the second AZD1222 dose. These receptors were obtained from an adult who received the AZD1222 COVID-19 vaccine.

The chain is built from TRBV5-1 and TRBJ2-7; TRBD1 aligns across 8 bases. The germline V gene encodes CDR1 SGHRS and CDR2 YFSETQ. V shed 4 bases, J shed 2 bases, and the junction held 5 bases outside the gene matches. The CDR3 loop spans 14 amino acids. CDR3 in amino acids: CASSRTGQAYEQYF. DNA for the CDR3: TGCGCCAGCAGCAGAACGGGACAGGCCTACGAGCAGTACTTC. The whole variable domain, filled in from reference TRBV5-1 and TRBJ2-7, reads KAGVTQTPRYLIKTRGQQVTLSCSPISGHRSVSWYQQTPGQGLQFLFEYFSETQRNKGNFPGRFSGRQFSNSRSEMNVSTLELGDSALYLCASSRTGQAYEQYFGPGTRLTVT.

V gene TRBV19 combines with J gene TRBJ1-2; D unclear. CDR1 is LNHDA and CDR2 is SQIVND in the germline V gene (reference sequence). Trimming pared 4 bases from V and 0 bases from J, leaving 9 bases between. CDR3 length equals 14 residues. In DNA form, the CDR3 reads TGTGCCAGTAGTACTGGTCGTTCTAACTATGGCTACACCTTC. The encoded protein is CASSTGRSNYGYTF.

The CDR3 spells CASSLEGMPYEQYF. The CDR3 DNA follows: TGTGCCAGCAGCTTAGAGGGGATGCCCTACGAGCAGTACTTC. The genes are TRBV7-2 and TRBJ2-7; possibly TRBD1 for D (5 bases). Trimming cost V 1 base and J 2 bases, with 9 bases left between them. Germline V gene lookup returns CDR1 SGHTA and CDR2 FQGNSA. CDR3 length: 14 amino acids.

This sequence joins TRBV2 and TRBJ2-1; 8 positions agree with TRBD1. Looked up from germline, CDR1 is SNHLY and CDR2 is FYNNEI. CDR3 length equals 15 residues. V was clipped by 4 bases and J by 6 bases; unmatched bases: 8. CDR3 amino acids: CASSVIQGAFNEQFF. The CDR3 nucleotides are TGTGCCAGCAGTGTTATTCAGGGGGCGTTCAATGAGCAGTTCTTC.

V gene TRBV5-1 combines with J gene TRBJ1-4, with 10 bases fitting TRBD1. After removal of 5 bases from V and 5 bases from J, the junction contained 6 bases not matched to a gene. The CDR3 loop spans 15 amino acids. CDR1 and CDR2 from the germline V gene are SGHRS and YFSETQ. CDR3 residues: CASRLPGQGNEKLFF. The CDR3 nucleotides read TGCGCCAGCAGGCTCCCGGGACAGGGGAATGAAAAACTGTTTTTT.

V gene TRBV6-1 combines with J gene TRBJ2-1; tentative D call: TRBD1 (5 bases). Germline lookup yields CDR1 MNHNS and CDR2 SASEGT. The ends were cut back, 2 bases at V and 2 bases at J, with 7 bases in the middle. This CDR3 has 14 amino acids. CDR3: CASSERQTYNEQFF. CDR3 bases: TGTGCCAGCAGTGAAAGACAGACCTACAATGAGCAGTTCTTC.

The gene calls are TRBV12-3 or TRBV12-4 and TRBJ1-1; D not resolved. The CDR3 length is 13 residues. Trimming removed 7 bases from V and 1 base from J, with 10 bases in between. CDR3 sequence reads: CASTIGRNTEAFF. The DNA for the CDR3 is TGTGCCAGCACCATCGGACGGAACACTGAAGCTTTCTTT.

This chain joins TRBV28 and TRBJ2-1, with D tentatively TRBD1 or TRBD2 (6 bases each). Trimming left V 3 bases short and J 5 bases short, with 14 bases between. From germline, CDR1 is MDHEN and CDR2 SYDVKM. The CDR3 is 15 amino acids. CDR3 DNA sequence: TGTGCCAGCAGTTTGATGTGGGGGGCCGACAATGAGCAGTTCTTC. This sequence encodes CASSLMWGADNEQFF.

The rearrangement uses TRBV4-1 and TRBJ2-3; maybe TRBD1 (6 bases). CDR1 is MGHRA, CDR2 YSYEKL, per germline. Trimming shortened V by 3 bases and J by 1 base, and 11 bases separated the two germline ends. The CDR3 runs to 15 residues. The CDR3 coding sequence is TGCGCCAGCAGCCATCCTTCAGGGGGCACAGATACGCAGTATTTT. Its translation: CASSHPSGGTDTQYF.

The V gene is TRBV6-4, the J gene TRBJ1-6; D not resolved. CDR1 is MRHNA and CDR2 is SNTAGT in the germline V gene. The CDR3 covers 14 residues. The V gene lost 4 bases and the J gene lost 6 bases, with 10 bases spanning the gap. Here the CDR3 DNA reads TGTGCCAGCAGTGTTGAATATAGTAATTCACCCCTCCACTTT. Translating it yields CASSVEYSNSPLHF.

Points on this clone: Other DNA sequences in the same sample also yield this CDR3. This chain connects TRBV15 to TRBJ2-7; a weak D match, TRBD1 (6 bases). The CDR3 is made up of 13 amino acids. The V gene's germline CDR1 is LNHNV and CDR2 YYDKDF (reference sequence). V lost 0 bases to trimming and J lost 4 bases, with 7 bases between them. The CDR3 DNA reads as TGTGCCACCAGCAGAGACAGGGGTTACGAGCAGTACTTC. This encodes CATSRDRGYEQYF.

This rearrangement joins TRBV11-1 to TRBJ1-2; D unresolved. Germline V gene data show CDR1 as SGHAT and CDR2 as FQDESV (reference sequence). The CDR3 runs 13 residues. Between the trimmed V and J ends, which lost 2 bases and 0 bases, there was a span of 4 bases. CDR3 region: CASSLLANYGYTF. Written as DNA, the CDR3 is TGTGCCAGCAGCTTACTAGCTAACTATGGCTACACCTTC.

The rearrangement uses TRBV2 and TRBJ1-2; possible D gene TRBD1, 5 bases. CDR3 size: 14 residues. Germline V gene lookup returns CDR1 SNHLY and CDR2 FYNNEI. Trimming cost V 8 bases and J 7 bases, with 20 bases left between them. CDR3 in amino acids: CASSLGGGYGGYTF. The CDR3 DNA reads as TGTGCCAGCTCCCTAGGCGGGGGATATGGTGGCTACACCTTC.

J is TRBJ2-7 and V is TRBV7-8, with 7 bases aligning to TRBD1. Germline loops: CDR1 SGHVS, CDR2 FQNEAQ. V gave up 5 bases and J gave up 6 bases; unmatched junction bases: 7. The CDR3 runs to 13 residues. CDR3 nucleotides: TGTGCCAGCAGCCCCGGCTGGGACAGCGAGCAGTACTTC. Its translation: CASSPGWDSEQYF.

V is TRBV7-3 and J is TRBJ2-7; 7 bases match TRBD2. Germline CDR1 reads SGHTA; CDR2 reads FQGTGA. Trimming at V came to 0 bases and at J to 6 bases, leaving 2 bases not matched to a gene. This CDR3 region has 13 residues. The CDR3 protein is CASSLTGEGEQYF. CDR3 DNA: TGTGCCAGCAGCTTAACGGGGGAGGGCGAGCAGTACTTC. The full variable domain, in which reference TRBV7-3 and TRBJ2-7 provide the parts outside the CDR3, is GAGVSQTPSNKVTEKGKYVELRCDPISGHTALYWYRQSLGQGPEFLIYFQGTGAADDSGLPNDRFFAVRPEGSVSTLKIQRTERGDSAVYLCASSLTGEGEQYFGPGTRLTVT.

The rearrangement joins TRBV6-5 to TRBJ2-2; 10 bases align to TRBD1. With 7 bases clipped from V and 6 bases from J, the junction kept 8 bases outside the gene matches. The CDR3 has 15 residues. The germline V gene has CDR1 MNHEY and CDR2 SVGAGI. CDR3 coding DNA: TGTGCCAGCAAGCTGGACAGGGGGGACGCCGGGGAGCTGTTTTTT. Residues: CASKLDRGDAGELFF.

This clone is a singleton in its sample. CDR3 residues: CASSPRIGYEQYF. CDR3 coding DNA: TGTGCCAGCAGTCCCAGGATAGGCTACGAGCAGTACTTC. The chain joins TRBV5-8 to TRBJ2-7; D is unresolved. Germline V CDR1 and CDR2: SGHTS, YDEGEE. Trimming stripped 5 bases from V and 3 bases from J, with 12 bases between. This CDR3 comprises 13 residues.

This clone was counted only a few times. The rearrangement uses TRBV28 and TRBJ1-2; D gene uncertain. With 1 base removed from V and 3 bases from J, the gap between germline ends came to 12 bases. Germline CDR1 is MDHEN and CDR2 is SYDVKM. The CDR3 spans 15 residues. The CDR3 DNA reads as TGTGCCAGCAGTTTATATGGCAAGGGATACTATGGCTACACCTTC. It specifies CASSLYGKGYYGYTF.

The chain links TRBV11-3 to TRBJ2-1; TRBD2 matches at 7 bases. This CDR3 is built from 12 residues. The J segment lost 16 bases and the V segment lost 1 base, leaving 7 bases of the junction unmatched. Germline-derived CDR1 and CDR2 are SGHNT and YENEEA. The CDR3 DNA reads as TGTGCCAGCAGCTTAGGGGGGGGATCTCCCTTCTTC. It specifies CASSLGGGSPFF. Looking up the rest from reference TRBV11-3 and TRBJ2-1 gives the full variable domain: EAGVVQSPRYKIIEKKQPVAFWCNPISGHNTLYWYLQNLGQGPELLIRYENEEAVDDSQLPKDRFSAERLKGVDSTLKIQPAELGDSAVYLCASSLGGGSPFFGPGTRLTVL.

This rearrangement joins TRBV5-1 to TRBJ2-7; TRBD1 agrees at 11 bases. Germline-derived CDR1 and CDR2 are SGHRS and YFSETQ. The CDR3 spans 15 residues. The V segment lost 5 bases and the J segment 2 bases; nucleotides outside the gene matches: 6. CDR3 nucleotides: TGCGCCAGCAGGGCTCCGGGACAGGGGGCCTACGAGCAGTACTTC. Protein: CASRAPGQGAYEQYF.

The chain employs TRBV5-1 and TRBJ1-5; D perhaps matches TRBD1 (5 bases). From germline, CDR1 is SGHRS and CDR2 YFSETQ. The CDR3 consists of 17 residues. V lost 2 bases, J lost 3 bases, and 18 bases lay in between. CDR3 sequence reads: CASSFDHRLGVNQPQHF. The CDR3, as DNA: TGCGCCAGCAGCTTTGATCATCGCCTAGGGGTCAATCAGCCCCAGCATTTT.

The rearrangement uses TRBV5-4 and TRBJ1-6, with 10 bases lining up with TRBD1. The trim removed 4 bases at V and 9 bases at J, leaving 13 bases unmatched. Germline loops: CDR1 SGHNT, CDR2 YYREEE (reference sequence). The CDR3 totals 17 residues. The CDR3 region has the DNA TGTGCCAGCAGCATGGGGGGGATGACAGGGGGCTTTTCACCCCTCCACTTT. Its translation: CASSMGGMTGGFSPLHF.

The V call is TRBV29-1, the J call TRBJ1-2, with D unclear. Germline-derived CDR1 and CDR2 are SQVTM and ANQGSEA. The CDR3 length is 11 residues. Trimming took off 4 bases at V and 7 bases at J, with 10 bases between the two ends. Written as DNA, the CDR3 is TGCAGCGTTGTTGGGTTTAGTGGCTACACCTTC. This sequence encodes CSVVGFSGYTF.

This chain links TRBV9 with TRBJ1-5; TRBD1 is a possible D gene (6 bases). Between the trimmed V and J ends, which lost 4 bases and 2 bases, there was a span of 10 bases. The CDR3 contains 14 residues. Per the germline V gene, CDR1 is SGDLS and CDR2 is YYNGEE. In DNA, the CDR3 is TGTGCCAGCAGCAGGGGGGCAGGCAATCAGCCCCAGCATTTT. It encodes CASSRGAGNQPQHF. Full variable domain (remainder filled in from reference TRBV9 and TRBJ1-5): DSGVTQTPKHLITATGQRVTLRCSPRSGDLSVYWYQQSLDQGLQFLIQYYNGEERAKGNILERFSAQQFPDLHSELNLSSLELGDSALYFCASSRGAGNQPQHFGDGTRLSIL.

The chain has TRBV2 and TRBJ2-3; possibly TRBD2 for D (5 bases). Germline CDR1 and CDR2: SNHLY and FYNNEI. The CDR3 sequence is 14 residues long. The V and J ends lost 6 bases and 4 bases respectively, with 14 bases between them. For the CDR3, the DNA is TGTGCCAGCAGGAGGACTTCTACCGCAGATACGCAGTATTTT. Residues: CASRRTSTADTQYF.